These 32 T cell receptor beta chains originate from one sample sequenced in a study of blood T cell repertoires in COVID-19. Sequenced by immunoSEQ multiplex PCR; TCRdb stores in-frame clones only, minus some. In the table there are about 300,000 clones, 88% of which are singletons. Sequencing was done on a sample of peripheral blood. The source of these receptors is a man aged 18 to 29 with active or convalescent COVID-19.

The rearrangement links TRBV5-6 to TRBJ1-2, with D perhaps matching TRBD1 (5 bases). V was clipped by 4 bases and J by 5 bases, with 15 bases between them. The CDR3 spans 14 residues. The germline gives CDR1 SGHDT, CDR2 YYEEEE. CDR3 amino acids: CASSPGNSPYGYTF. In DNA, the CDR3 is TGTGCCAGCAGCCCAGGGAACAGCCCATATGGCTACACCTTC.

A single count supports this clone. This chain connects TRBV5-1 to TRBJ2-7; 13 bases agree with TRBD2. The CDR3 is 15 amino acids. The V gene's germline CDR1 is SGHRS and CDR2 YFSETQ. V shed 1 base and J 7 bases; nucleotides not matched to a gene: 5. The DNA for the CDR3 is TGCGCCAGCAGCTTGACTAGCGGGGGGGCCGAAGAGCAGTACTTC. Its protein is CASSLTSGGAEEQYF.

The rearrangement uses TRBV6-5 and TRBJ2-1; weak D call: TRBD2 (7 bases). V was pared by 2 bases and J by 6 bases, with 14 bases between. CDR1 is MNHEY and CDR2 is SVGAGI in the germline V gene. The CDR3 contains 15 residues. CDR3 region: CASSYTSGGINEQFF. CDR3 bases: TGTGCCAGCAGTTACACTTCGGGGGGCATCAATGAGCAGTTCTTC.

In DNA, the CDR3 is TGTGCCAGCACCCCGGGACAGGAGAGGTATGGCTACACCTTC. This sequence encodes CASTPGQERYGYTF. The chain couples TRBV5-4 to TRBJ1-2, with 8 bases matching TRBD1. The germline V gene encodes CDR1 SGHNT and CDR2 YYREEE (reference sequence). Germline trimming cut 6 bases from V and 5 bases from J; bases unmatched to any gene: 9. This CDR3 comprises 14 residues.

This chain uses TRBV19 with TRBJ2-1, with 13 bases aligning to TRBD2. CDR1 LNHDA and CDR2 SQIVND come from the germline V gene (reference sequence). The length of the CDR3 is 18 residues. V shed 9 bases, J shed 0 bases, and the junction held 11 bases outside the gene matches. The CDR3, as DNA: TGTGCCAGCTCCGGGACTAGCGGGGCCCTGGGCTCCTACAATGAGCAGTTCTTC. Residues: CASSGTSGALGSYNEQFF.

The chain is built from TRBV5-1 and TRBJ1-6; a possible D gene is TRBD1 (6 bases). The CDR3 extends over 14 amino acids. V gave up 4 bases and J gave up 5 bases, with 10 bases separating them. Germline CDR1 SGHRS, CDR2 YFSETQ. The DNA of the CDR3 is TGCGCCAGCAGCCACGGACAGAATAATTCACCCCTCCACTTT. Its protein product is CASSHGQNNSPLHF.

The V and J genes are TRBV18 and TRBJ2-3; 7 bases map to TRBD2. J was trimmed by 1 base and V by 3 bases; bases with no gene match: 7. Germline CDR1 KGHSH, CDR2 LQKENI. The CDR3 runs to 16 residues. The chain's CDR3 is CASSPPWAGGTDTQYF. DNA for the CDR3: TGTGCCAGCTCACCCCCATGGGCGGGGGGCACAGATACGCAGTATTTT.

The rearrangement uses TRBV27 and TRBJ1-5, with 8 bases that match TRBD1. V shed 6 bases, J shed 6 bases, and the junction held 7 bases outside the gene matches. Germline loops: CDR1 MNHEY, CDR2 SMNVEV (reference sequence). This CDR3 is 14 amino acids long. CDR3 in amino acids: CASSLAGGSQPQHF. The CDR3 DNA reads TGTGCCAGCAGCCTTGCAGGGGGCAGTCAGCCCCAGCATTTT.

The chain has TRBV10-3 and TRBJ1-5; D gene ambiguous. Germline loops: CDR1 ENHRY, CDR2 SYGVKD. This CDR3 is 15 amino acids long. The V end lost 6 bases, the J end lost 8 bases, and 20 bases lay between the germline ends. The CDR3 nucleotides read TGTGCCATCAGAGAACGAGGCGGGGAGGACGAGCCCCAGCATTTT. Protein: CAIRERGGEDEPQHF.

The CDR3 here is CSVARDRDEKLFF. CDR3 coding DNA: TGCAGCGTTGCCCGGGACAGGGATGAAAAACTGTTTTTT. V is TRBV29-1 and J is TRBJ1-4, with 9 bases aligning to TRBD1. Germline assignment: CDR1 SQVTM and CDR2 ANQGSEA. Unmatched junction bases numbered 3, after V lost 4 bases and J lost 6 bases. The CDR3 totals 13 residues.

V gene TRBV5-6 combines with J gene TRBJ2-1; 7 bases agree with TRBD2. The germline V gene encodes CDR1 SGHDT and CDR2 YYEEEE. The CDR3 has 17 residues. Losses at the gene ends were 0 bases for V and 2 bases for J; bases not matched to a gene: 8. The DNA of the CDR3 is TGTGCCAGCAGCTTGGGGGACTACCTCGGTGCCTACAATGAGCAGTTCTTC. Translated: CASSLGDYLGAYNEQFF.

This clone was counted a single time. The J gene is TRBJ2-5, the V gene TRBV7-8; 9 bases line up with TRBD1. Losses at the gene ends were 4 bases for V and 3 bases for J; bases not matched to a gene: 6. The CDR3 consists of 15 residues. Germline CDR1 reads SGHVS; CDR2 reads FQNEAQ. CDR3 in DNA: TGTGCCAGCAGCTATTACCGGGACAGGGAAGAGACCCAGTACTTC. As protein: CASSYYRDREETQYF.

The chain carries TRBV11-1 and TRBJ2-5; unclear D gene. V was shortened by 2 bases and J by 3 bases, with 7 bases between the two germline ends. The CDR3 consists of 13 residues. Germline V gene data show CDR1 as SGHAT and CDR2 as FQDESV (reference sequence). CDR3 DNA sequence: TGTGCCAGCAGCTTATCCCAGAAAGAGACCCAGTACTTC. Protein: CASSLSQKETQYF.

V is TRBV10-3 and J is TRBJ2-3; 13 positions agree with TRBD2. CDR1 ENHRY and CDR2 SYGVKD come from the germline V gene. With 3 bases clipped from V and 5 bases from J, the junction kept 2 bases outside the gene matches. The CDR3 contains 15 residues. The CDR3: CAISELAGGIDTQYF. Here the CDR3 DNA reads TGTGCCATCAGTGAACTAGCGGGGGGGATAGATACGCAGTATTTT.

The chain combines TRBV7-8 with TRBJ1-5; D uncertain. CDR1 SGHVS and CDR2 FQNEAQ come from the germline V gene. This CDR3 comprises 14 residues. The V end lost 3 bases, the J end lost 7 bases, and 13 bases lay between the germline ends. The CDR3 here is CASSFSAGGQPQHF. DNA for the CDR3: TGTGCCAGCAGCTTTTCAGCCGGCGGACAGCCCCAGCATTTT.

This clone was observed a few times. The V gene is TRBV6-5, the J gene TRBJ1-2; 7 bases are shared with TRBD1. The CDR3 is made up of 15 amino acids. Germline CDR1 is MNHEY and CDR2 is SVGAGI. V dropped 5 bases and J dropped 4; count of bases not matched to a gene: 10. The CDR3 reads CASSPEKGAIYGYTF. CDR3 nucleotides: TGTGCCAGCAGTCCCGAGAAGGGGGCCATCTATGGCTACACCTTC.

The V and J genes are TRBV10-3 and TRBJ2-7; D is possibly TRBD1 or TRBD2 (6 bases each). Germline CDR1 ENHRY, CDR2 SYGVKD. V shed 8 bases and J shed 6 bases, with 20 bases lying between them. The CDR3 loop spans 14 amino acids. The CDR3 region has the DNA TGTGCCATCCGTGGGGGGCAGGGGATTGGCGAGCAGTACTTC. It is translated as CAIRGGQGIGEQYF.

The chain carries TRBV9 and TRBJ1-1, with D possibly TRBD1 on 6 matching bases. CDR3 length: 13 residues. Germline lookup yields CDR1 SGDLS and CDR2 YYNGEE. V lost 2 bases, J lost 4 bases, and 9 bases lay in between. CDR3 in DNA: TGTGCCAGCAGCGTCGGGACATTCACTGAAGCTTTCTTT. This gives the protein CASSVGTFTEAFF.

The chain has TRBV6-5 and TRBJ2-3; 10 bases align to TRBD1. Germline CDR1 is MNHEY and CDR2 is SVGAGI. The J segment lost 1 base and the V segment lost 4 bases, leaving 2 bases of the junction unmatched. This CDR3 has 15 amino acids. The CDR3: CASSLGTGGTDTQYF. In DNA form, the CDR3 reads TGTGCCAGCAGTTTAGGGACAGGGGGCACAGATACGCAGTATTTT.

The chain has TRBV20-1 and TRBJ1-1; no reliable D call. The CDR3 contains 11 residues. V gave up 5 bases and J gave up 0 bases, with 4 bases separating them. Germline V gene sequence: CDR1 DFQATT, CDR2 SNEGSKA (reference sequence). CDR3: CSALVNTEAFF. Here the CDR3 DNA reads TGCAGTGCTCTTGTGAACACTGAAGCTTTCTTT.

The chain links TRBV6-6 to TRBJ1-1; the match to TRBD1 covers 8 bases. The length of the CDR3 is 14 residues. With 2 bases clipped from V and 5 bases from J, the junction kept 4 bases outside the gene matches. The germline V gene has CDR1 MNHNY and CDR2 SVGAGI (reference sequence). CDR3 bases: TGTGCCAGCAGTTACCCCGGACAGGGAACTGAAGCTTTCTTT. Translation gives CASSYPGQGTEAFF.

The V gene is TRBV9, the J gene TRBJ2-4, with a weak D call TRBD1 (5 bases). CDR3 length equals 14 residues. V was shortened by 0 bases and J by 7 bases, with 11 bases between the two germline ends. Germline lookup yields CDR1 SGDLS and CDR2 YYNGEE. CDR3 coding DNA: TGTGCCAGCAGCGTAGTAGACAGTTCTAACATTCAGTACTTC. Its translation is CASSVVDSSNIQYF. The full variable domain, completed using reference TRBV9 and TRBJ2-4, is DSGVTQTPKHLITATGQRVTLRCSPRSGDLSVYWYQQSLDQGLQFLIQYYNGEERAKGNILERFSAQQFPDLHSELNLSSLELGDSALYFCASSVVDSSNIQYFGAGTRLSVL.

This clone was observed at least ten times. The chain carries TRBV5-1 and TRBJ1-1, with D possibly matching TRBD1 (6 bases). Trimming stripped 4 bases from V and 3 bases from J, with 16 bases between. The CDR3 contains 15 residues. Germline values: CDR1 SGHRS, CDR2 YFSETQ. CDR3 bases: TGCGCCAGCAGCGCTACCCAGGGGTTTGACACTGAAGCTTTCTTT. This translates into CASSATQGFDTEAFF.

In this sample, this clone turned up a few times. The V call is TRBV13, the J call TRBJ2-3, with unresolved D. CDR1 and CDR2 (germline): PRHDT, FYEKMQ (reference sequence). There are 11 residues in the CDR3. Trimming pared 6 bases from V and 3 bases from J, leaving 4 bases between. This CDR3 reads CASSTTDTQYF. The DNA of the CDR3 is TGTGCCAGCAGTACTACAGATACGCAGTATTTT.

The chain carries TRBV4-1 and TRBJ2-7; 16 bases fit TRBD2. The CDR3 contains 17 residues. Germline V gene data show CDR1 as MGHRA and CDR2 as YSYEKL. The V gene end was trimmed by 4 bases and the J gene end by 2 bases; junction bases not matched to a gene: 5. CDR3 DNA sequence: TGCGCCAGCAGCCCCGGGACTAGCGGGGGGGCACCCTACGAGCAGTACTTC. It specifies CASSPGTSGGAPYEQYF.

This chain connects TRBV13 to TRBJ2-7, with D perhaps matching TRBD1 (6 bases). Germline loops: CDR1 PRHDT, CDR2 FYEKMQ (reference sequence). V lost 4 bases and J lost 2, with 12 bases in between. This CDR3 contains 14 residues. The DNA for the CDR3 is TGTGCCAGCAGCTCGAGACAGGTAACCTACGAGCAGTACTTC. Amino acid sequence: CASSSRQVTYEQYF.

The chain links TRBV19 to TRBJ1-2; no definite D call. Germline CDR1 LNHDA, CDR2 SQIVND (reference sequence). The CDR3 consists of 15 residues. V lost 5 bases and J lost 3, with 16 bases in between. The CDR3 is CASSGGKSGDYGYTF. The CDR3 nucleotides read TGTGCCAGTAGTGGAGGAAAGAGTGGGGACTATGGCTACACCTTC.

This clone was observed a single time. V and J are TRBV11-2 and TRBJ1-3, with 8 bases fitting TRBD1. Germline CDR1 SGHAT, CDR2 FQNNGV. The length of the CDR3 is 14 residues. V dropped 6 bases and J dropped 7; count of bases not matched to a gene: 8. As DNA, the CDR3 is TGTGCCAGCAGTTGGGGGCAGGGGGCGAACACCATATATTTT. Translated, it gives CASSWGQGANTIYF.

The chain combines TRBV7-9 with TRBJ2-3; 8 bases map to TRBD1. CDR3 length: 14 residues. After removal of 0 bases from V and 6 bases from J, the junction contained 2 bases not matched to a gene. Per the germline V gene, CDR1 is SEHNR and CDR2 is FQNEAQ (reference sequence). The CDR3 protein is CASSLATGVDTQYF. The CDR3, as DNA: TGTGCCAGCAGCTTAGCGACAGGGGTGGATACGCAGTATTTT.

The J gene is TRBJ1-6, the V gene TRBV7-9; D possibly corresponds to TRBD1 (6 bases). The V end lost 5 bases, the J end lost 7 bases, and 15 bases lay between the germline ends. Germline loops: CDR1 SEHNR, CDR2 FQNEAQ (reference sequence). The CDR3 totals 15 residues. Written as DNA, the CDR3 is TGTGCCAGCAGCCCCACCGGGACATCCAATTCACCCCTCCACTTT. Translated: CASSPTGTSNSPLHF.

This CDR3 reads CASSYSASGAYEQYF. CDR3 in DNA: TGTGCCAGCAGTTACTCGGCTAGCGGGGCCTACGAGCAGTACTTC. The chain recombines TRBV6-5 with TRBJ2-7; TRBD2 matches 9 bases. Trimming took 0 bases from V and 2 from J; bases not matched to a gene: 2. The CDR3 has 15 residues. CDR1 is MNHEY and CDR2 is SVGAGI in the germline V gene.

The chain joins TRBV6-1 to TRBJ1-1; no clear D. Germline values: CDR1 MNHNS, CDR2 SASEGT. V shed 3 bases and J shed 6 bases, with 17 bases lying between them. CDR3 size: 15 residues. The CDR3 DNA is TGTGCCAGCAGTGACGTGTTAAGCGGATTACCTGAAGCTTTCTTT. This translates into CASSDVLSGLPEAFF.